This section outlines one T cell receptor (beta chain) sequence together with its context. No cognate antigen has been identified for it. No base quality information exists; no much larger clone differs at one position. This entry comes from a study of T cell clonotyping in hematopoietic cell transplantation (TCRdb year 2021). Looking at the study overall: A total of over 130 blood samples were gathered in the study from 35 to 45 consecutive transplant recipients along with their related donors. Recruitment of patients was conducted between late 2015 and January 2017, and follow-up was continued until September 2020 or death. The research as a whole found: Just a small fraction of recipient repertoires overlapped with donor repertoires, and more than 97% appeared de novo at the given depth. Donor and pretransplant recipient Inverse Simpson Index values predicted broader posttransplant TCR repertoire diversity. Sample size was limited, and cells were not sorted, so CD4 and CD8 repertoire contributions could not be separated. A decrease in recipient TCR diversity was observed after transplant, and a progressive increase in pathologically expanded clonotypes was seen from day 30 to day 180.

Trimming at the junction amounts to 2 bases on V and 0 bases on J, and the germline ends lie 14 bases apart. The germline V gene gives CDR1 as SGHRS and CDR2 as YFSETQ. The CDR3 covers 16 residues, taking in both the cysteine and the phenylalanine. This entry keeps only the CDR3 DNA: 48 bases, framed from base 1. For TCR beta sequencing, blood samples came from the related transplant donors. Nuclei Lysis Solution was used to extract genomic DNA from fresh or cryopreserved unfractionated peripheral blood mononuclear cells. TCR beta CDR3 regions were amplified from genomic DNA with the immunoSEQ assay, a bias-controlled multiplex PCR using V- and J-specific primers. A proprietary barcode and Illumina adapter sequences were added to the CDR3 amplicons in a second PCR step. CDR3 libraries were sequenced on an Illumina MiSeq instrument. In the source study's methods: immunoSEQ Analyzer 3.0 was used for export and quality control, with R Bioconductor and Immunarch used for downstream analyses. Repertoire metrics were calculated using only productive rearrangements within the normalized downsampled data set. In the normalized cohort, a clonotype counted as pathologically expanded if the clonotype was larger than 5 templates. The Inverse Simpson Index served as the measure of repertoire diversity. CMV-specificity analyses were carried out on the non-normalized data set to capture all clonotypes. TCRdb retrieved this table from immuneACCESS and kept in-frame rearrangements only. Not all clones are present; in checked studies, unresolved V genes account for under half, and no reason is known for the remainder. V and J calls and clone size are copied from that table; D and trimming were computed from the DNA. The sample records 27,000 or so clones, roughly 95% of which are singletons. The ten largest make up 1.4% to 1.5% of the sample.

Input material: peripheral blood mononuclear cells. The sequence is built from TRBV5-1 and TRBJ2-5, and possibly TRBD2, on 5 matching bases. The TCR was taken from a man aged 50 to 59 in good health. Some clones in this sample may be carry-over from other donors' samples. The CDR3 protein sequence reads: CASSFSLGLNQETQYF. The DNA reads as follows: TGCGCCAGCAGCTTTTCTTTAGGACTGAACCAAGAGACCCAGTACTTC. The full variable domain, with segments outside the CDR3 supplied by the reference TRBV5-1 and TRBJ2-5 proteins, appears as KAGVTQTPRYLIKTRGQQVTLSCSPISGHRSVSWYQQTPGQGLQFLFEYFSETQRNKGNFPGRFSGRQFSNSRSEMNVSTLELGDSALYLCASSFSLGLNQETQYFGPGTRLLVL.